The 19 T cell receptor beta chains presented below share a single source sample, sequenced in a study of cytomegalovirus exposure and HLA in healthy donors. In the PCR, 60 Vbeta and 13 Jbeta primers were used. Sequenced by immunoSEQ multiplex PCR; TCRdb stores in-frame clones only, minus some. The sample shows 95,000 to 110,000 clones, 65% to 80% of them seen only once. The material sequenced was PBMCs. Source of these receptors: a male donor in good health and CMV-seronegative.

The chain couples TRBV30 to TRBJ2-5, with 11 bases matching TRBD2. The J call could be wrong; TRBJ2-7 is a better fit for the DNA end. The V gene's germline CDR1 is GTSNPN and CDR2 SVGIG (reference sequence). This CDR3 is 14 amino acids long. The CDR3 loop reads CAWNLLAGDHEQYF. For the CDR3, the DNA is TGTGCCTGGAATCTACTAGCGGGAGACCACGAGCAGTACTTC.

V usage is TRBV7-9 and J usage is TRBJ1-1; D ambiguous. Trimming took 5 bases from V and 1 from J, leaving 11 bases between them. CDR3 length: 14 amino acids. CDR1 is SEHNR, CDR2 FQNEAQ, per germline (reference sequence). The CDR3 spells CASSPYRENTEAFF. The CDR3 DNA reads TGTGCCAGCAGCCCATACCGGGAGAACACTGAAGCTTTCTTT.

The V and J genes are TRBV19 and TRBJ2-4; 8 bases align to TRBD1. Germline-derived CDR1 and CDR2 are LNHDA and SQIVND (reference sequence). The CDR3 consists of 14 residues. V lost 7 bases to trimming and J lost 4 bases; unmatched junction nucleotides: 6. In DNA, the CDR3 is TGTGCCAGTAACCTGAGACAGGGGAAAAACATTCAGTACTTC. It specifies CASNLRQGKNIQYF. The full variable domain, rest sourced from reference TRBV19 and TRBJ2-4, is DGGITQSPKYLFRKEGQNVTLSCEQNLNHDAMYWYRQDPGQGLRLIYYSQIVNDFQKGDIAEGYSVSREKKESFPLTVTSAQKNPTAFYLCASNLRQGKNIQYFGAGTRLSVL.

This chain uses TRBV15 with TRBJ2-7; maybe TRBD1 (6 bases). The length of the CDR3 is 15 residues. The V end lost 3 bases, the J end lost 6 bases, and 18 bases lay between the germline ends. Germline values: CDR1 LNHNV, CDR2 YYDKDF (reference sequence). Written as DNA, the CDR3 is TGTGCCACCAGCAGTTCCAGGGGAATCCTCCTCGAGCAGTACTTC. Translated: CATSSSRGILLEQYF.

Only one count was recorded for this clone. The rearrangement uses TRBV10-3 and TRBJ2-7, with D unclear. Germline V CDR1 and CDR2: ENHRY, SYGVKD. This CDR3 region has 15 residues. V was trimmed by 0 bases and J by 1 base, leaving 10 bases between them. CDR3 amino acids: CAISESAATSYEQYF. The CDR3 bases are TGTGCCATCAGTGAGTCCGCGGCCACGTCCTACGAGCAGTACTTC.

The V call is TRBV7-2, the J call TRBJ1-4; D not resolved. The CDR3 has 15 amino acids. Trimming removed 5 bases from V and 5 bases from J, with 15 bases in between. CDR1 and CDR2 from the germline V gene are SGHTA and FQGNSA. The CDR3 is CASSPSRGSNEKLFF. The CDR3 nucleotides read TGTGCCAGCAGCCCCAGTCGGGGTTCCAATGAAAAACTGTTTTTT.

The rearrangement links TRBV2 to TRBJ2-7; 15 positions agree with TRBD2. CDR1 is SNHLY and CDR2 is FYNNEI in the germline V gene. V gave up 5 bases and J gave up 4 bases; unmatched junction bases: 3. The CDR3 consists of 15 residues. This CDR3 is CASSTGLAGGYEQYF. CDR3 nucleotides: TGTGCCAGCAGTACCGGACTAGCGGGAGGGTACGAGCAGTACTTC. The whole variable domain, filled in from reference TRBV2 and TRBJ2-7, reads EPEVTQTPSHQVTQMGQEVILRCVPISNHLYFYWYRQILGQKVEFLVSFYNNEISEKSEIFDDQFSVERPDGSNFTLKIRSTKLEDSAMYFCASSTGLAGGYEQYFGPGTRLTVT.

J is TRBJ2-2 and V is TRBV12-5, with 11 positions matching TRBD2. The CDR3 totals 17 residues. Germline CDR1 and CDR2: LGHNT and FRNRAP. With V trimmed by 0 bases and J by 1 base, 1 base remained unmatched. The CDR3 nucleotides are TGTGCTAGTGGTTTGGTCACTAGCGGGAGGAACACCGGGGAGCTGTTTTTT. Translation: CASGLVTSGRNTGELFF.

The V call is TRBV27, the J call TRBJ1-1; weak D call: TRBD1 (5 bases). Germline CDR1 MNHEY, CDR2 SMNVEV (reference sequence). Trimming left V 8 bases short and J 6 bases short, with 13 bases between. The CDR3 spans 12 residues. CDR3 coding DNA: TGTGCCAGCGGGGCGTTCGTGTCTGAAGCTTTCTTT. This encodes CASGAFVSEAFF.

In its sample, this clone was seen a few times. V gene TRBV19 combines with J gene TRBJ2-3; a possible D gene is TRBD1 (6 bases). The germline CDR1 and CDR2 sequences are LNHDA and SQIVND (reference sequence). V was shortened by 4 bases and J by 2 bases, with 10 bases between the two germline ends. The CDR3 extends over 14 amino acids. The CDR3, as DNA: TGTGCCAGTAGTAGGAGGACAGCCACAGATACGCAGTATTTT. Its protein is CASSRRTATDTQYF.

This chain joins TRBV10-3 and TRBJ2-1; 7 nucleotides match TRBD2. The trim removed 0 bases at V and 0 bases at J, leaving 2 bases unmatched. The CDR3 is 16 amino acids. CDR1 ENHRY and CDR2 SYGVKD come from the germline V gene. In DNA form, the CDR3 reads TGTGCCATCAGTGAGTCCCTAGCGGACTCCTACAATGAGCAGTTCTTC. Protein: CAISESLADSYNEQFF.

V and J are TRBV14 and TRBJ1-2; 8 bases align to TRBD1. Germline V gene sequence: CDR1 SGHDN, CDR2 FVKESK. The J segment lost 8 bases and the V segment lost 5 bases, leaving 13 bases of the junction unmatched. CDR3 size: 15 residues. The DNA of the CDR3 is TGTGCCAGCAGCAACCTACAGGGGGTATTATTGGGCTACACCTTC. It yields the protein CASSNLQGVLLGYTF.

The V call is TRBV27, the J call TRBJ1-5; D may be TRBD1 (5 bases). CDR3 length: 14 amino acids. The V end lost 6 bases, the J end lost 0 bases, and 9 bases lay between the germline ends. Germline V CDR1 and CDR2: MNHEY, SMNVEV (reference sequence). The CDR3 nucleotides are TGTGCCAGCAGGCTGACAGTTAGCAATCAGCCCCAGCATTTT. It encodes CASRLTVSNQPQHF.

The chain employs TRBV2 and TRBJ2-7; 8 nucleotides line up with TRBD2. The CDR3 runs 16 residues. V trimming: 8 bases; J trimming: 1 base; junction bases outside the gene matches: 13. Germline V gene lookup returns CDR1 SNHLY and CDR2 FYNNEI. DNA of the CDR3: TGTGCCAGCGAATCTGGGAGCGGGGGATGGTCCTACGAGCAGTACTTC. Translating it yields CASESGSGGWSYEQYF.

This clone was counted a few times. The rearrangement links TRBV4-2 to TRBJ2-5; the match to TRBD2 covers 7 bases. V lost 4 bases and J lost 3; bases outside the gene matches: 11. This CDR3 spans 16 amino acids. Germline V CDR1 and CDR2: LGHNA, YNFKEQ. DNA of the CDR3: TGTGCCAGCAGCCCGCAGAGGGCTAGCGGAAAAGAGACCCAGTACTTC. Amino acid sequence: CASSPQRASGKETQYF.

This chain connects TRBV6-6 to TRBJ2-4; possible D gene TRBD2, 5 bases. Germline CDR1 and CDR2: MNHNY and SVGAGI (reference sequence). The ends were cut back, 0 bases at V and 1 base at J, with 7 bases in the middle. This CDR3 is built from 15 residues. CDR3 nucleotides: TGTGCCAGCAGTTACTCGGCTAGCGCCAAAAACATTCAGTACTTC. It specifies CASSYSASAKNIQYF.

This clone appeared once. The chain is built from TRBV28 and TRBJ2-7, with 7 bases that match TRBD2. Per the germline V gene, CDR1 is MDHEN and CDR2 is SYDVKM. This CDR3 comprises 15 residues. J lost 2 bases, V lost 9 bases, and 13 bases had no gene match. CDR3 bases: TGTGCCAGTTCCCCGGCAGCGGGGAGAACCTACGAGCAGTACTTC. Its protein product is CASSPAAGRTYEQYF. Variable domain in full (rest from reference TRBV28 and TRBJ2-7): DVKVTQSSRYLVKRTGEKVFLECVQDMDHENMFWYRQDPGLGLRLIYFSYDVKMKEKGDIPEGYSVSREKKERFSLILESASTNQTSMYLCASSPAAGRTYEQYFGPGTRLTVT.

The chain joins TRBV27 to TRBJ2-7; the match to TRBD1 covers 7 bases. After removal of 3 bases from V and 3 bases from J, the junction contained 20 bases not matched to a gene. The length of the CDR3 is 19 residues. CDR1 is MNHEY, CDR2 SMNVEV, per germline (reference sequence). CDR3 bases: TGTGCCAGCAGTTTTCACGGCCGGGACAGTGGAAACCACTACTACGAGCAGTACTTC. Protein: CASSFHGRDSGNHYYEQYF.

The chain couples TRBV27 to TRBJ1-2, with a tentative D call TRBD1 (5 bases). CDR3 length: 17 amino acids. Germline lookup yields CDR1 MNHEY and CDR2 SMNVEV (reference sequence). V lost 6 bases and J lost 0, with 20 bases in between. This chain's CDR3 is CASRRGGVQKANYGYTF. DNA for the CDR3: TGTGCCAGCAGGAGGGGCGGGGTCCAAAAAGCTAACTATGGCTACACCTTC.